This T cell receptor beta chain was sequenced in a study of blood T cell repertoires in COVID-19. Study-wide background: From the United States, Italy and Spain came samples of acute and convalescent COVID-19. PBMCs, B-cell-depleted T cells, or T cells were the source of the cDNA or gDNA that made up the material.

The study recruited people aged 18 to 89 years across some 23 US areas. Assay: immunoSEQ multiplex PCR; the TCRdb copy retains only in-frame clones and omits some. The table shows a few hundred thousand clones, with roughly four fifths occurring only once. V dropped 3 bases and J dropped 8; count of bases not matched to a gene: 10. This CDR3 has 15 residues. Per germline, CDR1 LNHDA and CDR2 SQIVND (reference sequence). This clone was detected once. The clonotype comes from a man aged 25 to 40 with acute COVID-19. The chain carries TRBV19 and TRBJ1-2; 9 bases are shared with TRBD1. Sequencing input: PBMCs or T cells enriched from blood (not recorded which). The CDR3 reads CASSIGTGLRGGYTF. As DNA, the CDR3 is TGTGCCAGTAGTATTGGGACAGGGCTGAGAGGAGGCTACACCTTC.